This T cell receptor (beta chain) was sequenced during a study of blood T cells in healthy people across ages. The CDR3 extends over 12 amino acids. CDR1 and CDR2 (germline): SGHAT, FQNNGV. V was clipped by 11 bases and J by 5 bases; unmatched bases: 8. A sample-barcoded 5' primer and a J-beta primer mix were used in a second PCR of roughly 6 to 11 cycles. TCRdb processed the 5' RACE reads anew with MiXCR; each CDR3 protein has one entry. The repertoire holds 1.5 million to 2 million distinct CDR3 sequences, with about 50% as singletons. The receptor's source is a woman between 40 and 50 years old in good health. Sequencing was done on a sample of blood. The chain recombines TRBV11-2 with TRBJ1-1; 7 bases fit TRBD1. CDR3 protein: CASTTGITEAFF. CDR3 nucleotide sequence: TGTGCCTCCACGACAGGGATTACTGAAGCTTTCTTT.